This paragraph reports one TCR beta chain. Trimming took off 1 base at V and 3 bases at J, with 9 bases between the two ends. Germline V gives CDR1 SEHNR, CDR2 FQNEAQ (reference sequence). The CDR3 is 14 amino acids. The sample comes from a study of blood T cell repertoires in COVID-19. In the study overall: The cDNA or gDNA used as material had been derived from T cells, B-cell-depleted T cells, or PBMCs.

TCRdb's table, derived via immunoSEQ multiplex PCR, lists solely in-frame clones and lacks some. The repertoire holds about 270,000 clones, with more than 85% as singletons. The sequence was obtained from a man aged 35 to 55 who had been exposed to COVID-19. The chain combines TRBV7-9 with TRBJ1-1, with D perhaps matching TRBD1 (5 bases). Material for sequencing was PBMCs or T cells enriched from blood (not recorded which). CDR3 DNA sequence: TGTGCCAGCAGCTTAGGGACATGGGACACTGAAGCTTTCTTT. This codes for CASSLGTWDTEAFF.